The rows below give T cell receptor beta chains drawn from one sample of a study of T-cell reconstitution after alpha-beta-depleted transplantation in children. TCRdb passed the PCR reads through MiXCR, listing each CDR3 protein once. This table holds about 120,000 distinct CDR3 sequences, 10% found once. The input for sequencing was PBMCs, taken before TCRalphabeta/CD19-depleted stem cell transplant. The receptor set was obtained from a boy aged 2 to 9 with acute lymphoblastic leukemia, due to receive a stem cell transplant. Both conserved end residues are part of each CDR3. D genes are given only for firm matches. Expanded clones are given a class, and other clones once, few, many or no size at all.

abundance	d_gene	v_gene	j_gene	CDR3nt	CDR3aa
-	-	TRBV6-5	TRBJ1-1	TGTGCCAGCAGTTATGACTTTAGGGGGACGGGCACTGAAGCTTTCTTT	CASSYDFRGTGTEAFF
few	-	TRBV5-1	TRBJ2-1	TGCGCCAGCAGCTTGTTGCGGGGGCCCTACAATGAGCAGTTCTTC	CASSLLRGPYNEQFF
many	TRBD1	TRBV6-1	TRBJ1-3	TGTGCCAGCAGGAGGGGGCCAGGGCCGGGCACCATATATTTT	CASRRGPGPGTIYF
many	TRBD2	TRBV7-2	TRBJ2-1	TGTGCCAGCAGCCCGGGACTAGCGGACTACAATGAGCAGTTCTTC	CASSPGLADYNEQFF
-	-	TRBV9	TRBJ2-4	TGTGCCAGCAGCGTAGAGGAGGGGGGCATTCAGTACTTC	CASSVEEGGIQYF
few	-	TRBV29-1	TRBJ2-3	TGCAGCGTTGAAAACCTAGCTGGGGATGGCACAGATACGCAGTATTTT	CSVENLAGDGTDTQYF
few	TRBD2	TRBV20-1	TRBJ2-1	TGCAGTGCGTCAGGCGGGGGAGTTTCCTACAATGAGCAGTTCTTC	CSASGGGVSYNEQFF
few	-	TRBV6-5	TRBJ1-6	TGTGCCAGCAGTTACTCGTGGGCCTCCCCGGAGTCACCCCTCCACTTT	CASSYSWASPESPLHF
-	TRBD2	TRBV7-9	TRBJ2-1	TGTGCCAGCAGCCGAGGACTAGCGGCCCCTCTAGGAGCTGAGCAGTTCTTC	CASSRGLAAPLGAEQFF
many	TRBD2	TRBV6-1	TRBJ2-7	TGTGCCAGCAGTCTCGGGACTAGCGGGACCCCGCGGCAGTACTTC	CASSLGTSGTPRQYF
few	TRBD1	TRBV29-1	TRBJ2-1	TGCAGCGTGGACAGGGGGTTCAGTTCGAGCTCCTACAATGAGCAGTTCTTC	CSVDRGFSSSSYNEQFF
-	-	TRBV28	TRBJ2-7	TGTGCCAGCAGTCCCCCCGGGCCCTCCTACGAGCAGTACTTC	CASSPPGPSYEQYF
many	-	TRBV12-3/TRBV12-4	TRBJ1-1	TGTGCCAGCAGTTTTGAGGTCAGGGGAGTCGCTGAAGCTTTCTTT	CASSFEVRGVAEAFF
few	-	TRBV6-1	TRBJ1-5	TGTGCCAGCAGTGAATCGGGCCTCCTCAATCAGCCCCAGCATTTT	CASSESGLLNQPQHF
few	TRBD2	TRBV29-1	TRBJ2-3	TGCAGCGTTGCTAGCGGCCTCTCTAGCACAGATACGCAGTATTTT	CSVASGLSSTDTQYF
-	TRBD2	TRBV5-1	TRBJ2-1	TGCGCCAGCAGACTAGCGGGAATCGACAATGAGCAGTTCTTC	CASRLAGIDNEQFF
few	TRBD2	TRBV20-1	TRBJ2-5	TGCAGTGCCCCAGGACTAGCGGGAACGATGACCCAGTACTTC	CSAPGLAGTMTQYF
many	-	TRBV27	TRBJ1-3	TGTGCCAGCAGTTTAAGGGAGGGAAACACCATATATTTT	CASSLREGNTIYF
few	-	TRBV29-1	TRBJ1-2	TGCAGCGTTGATTGGGGGGTCGGCTACACCTTC	CSVDWGVGYTF
few	-	TRBV2	TRBJ1-5	TGTGCCAGCAGTGATGGGGCAGGGCGGGGTCAGCCCCAGCATTTT	CASSDGAGRGQPQHF
-	-	TRBV20-1	TRBJ1-4	TGCAGTGCTAGGCCTCGGGGGCGGGAAAAACTGTTTTTT	CSARPRGREKLFF
few	-	TRBV12-3/TRBV12-4	TRBJ1-2	TGTGCCAGCAGTCCGAGGATGAACTATGGCTACACCTTC	CASSPRMNYGYTF
-	-	TRBV28	TRBJ2-4	TGTGCCAGCAGTCCGGGACACAGAAACATTCAGTACTTC	CASSPGHRNIQYF
-	TRBD1	TRBV9	TRBJ2-3	TGTGCCAGCAGCGGGACAGGGTTTGGAGATACGCAGTATTTT	CASSGTGFGDTQYF
many	-	TRBV27	TRBJ2-7	TGTGCCAGCAGTTTATTTGGGCAGATCTACGAGCAGTACTTC	CASSLFGQIYEQYF
few	-	TRBV29-1	TRBJ1-1	TGCAGCGTTGGACAGATGAACACTGAAGCTTTCTTT	CSVGQMNTEAFF
-	-	TRBV5-6	TRBJ1-2	TGTGCCAGCAGCTTGGCCGGGACATCGAACTATGGCTACACCTTC	CASSLAGTSNYGYTF
few	TRBD2	TRBV28	TRBJ2-1	TGTGCCAGCTCCGCGGGAGGCGAGGGGATTGAGCAGTTCTTC	CASSAGGEGIEQFF
once	TRBD1	TRBV3-1	TRBJ1-1	TGTGCCAGCTGCCAACCGGGACAGGGTAATAAAGCTTTCTTT	CASCQPGQGNKAFF